Following are 18 T cell receptor beta chains from one sample sequenced in a study of T cells in Graves' hyperthyroidism and ophthalmopathy. The CDR3 regions of TCR beta were amplified from RNA transcripts. Primed by the HTBI set, a first-round RT-PCR was run on the TCR CDR3. TCRdb itself ran the multiplex PCR reads through MiXCR, one entry per CDR3 protein. The sample consists of roughly 420,000 distinct CDR3 sequences, roughly an eighth of them appearing once. Source material: blood. The receptors stem from a young woman with Graves' hyperthyroidism.

This chain links TRBV30 with TRBJ1-2, with 9 bases aligning to TRBD1. This CDR3 has 14 amino acids. Trimming cost V 1 base and J 6 bases; bases outside gene matches: 6. The germline gives CDR1 GTSNPN, CDR2 SVGIG (reference sequence). CDR3 in DNA: TGTGCCTGGAGTGCGGGACAGGGTGTCCATGGCTACACCTTC. It is translated as CAWSAGQGVHGYTF.

This clonotype was picked up many times. The chain joins TRBV28 to TRBJ2-7; weak D call: TRBD1 (6 bases). The CDR3 loop spans 13 amino acids. The V and J ends lost 3 bases and 3 bases respectively, with 9 bases between them. The germline V gene has CDR1 MDHEN and CDR2 SYDVKM. The CDR3: CASSFWTDYEQYF. The CDR3 bases are TGTGCCAGCAGTTTTTGGACAGACTACGAGCAGTACTTC.

The table lists this clonotype with many counts. The gene calls are TRBV27 and TRBJ2-7, with 7 bases matching TRBD1. The CDR3 has 12 residues. V lost 10 bases to trimming and J lost 6 bases; unmatched junction nucleotides: 9. Germline CDR1 reads MNHEY; CDR2 reads SMNVEV (reference sequence). The CDR3 is CATPGGSSEQYF. The DNA for the CDR3 is TGTGCCACTCCAGGGGGTTCGAGCGAGCAGTACTTC.

Of note for this clonotype: With a much larger clone just one base away, this may be a read error. The gene calls are TRBV20-1 and TRBJ2-5; D may be TRBD2 (5 bases). The CDR3 is 12 residues long. V was cut by 2 bases and J by 4 bases, with 8 bases left in between. Germline assignment: CDR1 DFQATT and CDR2 SNEGSKA (reference sequence). CDR3 DNA: TGCAGTGCTAGACTAGCCGCAGAGACCCAGTACTTC. Translation: CSARLAAETQYF.

This clonotype appeared once. The rearrangement uses TRBV9 and TRBJ2-1; 7 positions match TRBD1. The CDR3 covers 15 residues. Germline CDR1 SGDLS, CDR2 YYNGEE. V shed 0 bases and J 6 bases; nucleotides not matched to a gene: 6. For the CDR3, the DNA is TGTGCCAGCAGCGTAGCCGGGACAGTCCCCAATGAGCAGTTCTTC. Translation: CASSVAGTVPNEQFF.

Only a few counts were recorded for this clonotype. The rearrangement links TRBV9 to TRBJ2-5; D is possibly TRBD2 (6 bases). Germline V gene lookup returns CDR1 SGDLS and CDR2 YYNGEE. V dropped 0 bases and J dropped 5 bases, with 8 bases sitting between them. CDR3 size: 13 residues. The CDR3 protein is CASSVGAGETQYF. The CDR3 nucleotides read TGTGCCAGCAGCGTAGGGGCGGGGGAGACCCAGTACTTC.

This clonotype came up many times. In DNA form, the CDR3 reads TGCAGTGCTAGAGGCCAGCGGGAGGCAAAGTACCAAGAGACCCAGTACTTC. This translates into CSARGQREAKYQETQYF. V usage is TRBV20-1 and J usage is TRBJ2-5; 9 nucleotides line up with TRBD2. J lost 0 bases, V lost 1 base, and 9 bases had no gene match. The CDR3 contains 17 residues. Germline CDR1 DFQATT, CDR2 SNEGSKA (reference sequence).

This clonotype was detected only once. The chain uses TRBV6-5 and TRBJ2-1; TRBD2 aligns across 12 bases. Per germline, CDR1 MNHEY and CDR2 SVGAGI. The V segment lost 2 bases and the J segment 0 bases; nucleotides outside the gene matches: 5. This CDR3 has 18 amino acids. CDR3 DNA: TGTGCCAGCAGTTACGGGACTAGCGGGTTGGGCTCCTACAATGAGCAGTTCTTC. As protein: CASSYGTSGLGSYNEQFF.

The table lists this clonotype with a few counts. Because the CDR3 is missing its conserved closing phenylalanine or tryptophan, this is likely a read error. This rearrangement joins TRBV6-6 to TRBJ1-5; D is unresolved. The CDR3 runs to 14 residues. Germline loops: CDR1 MNHNY, CDR2 SVGAGI (reference sequence). Trimming stripped 0 bases from V and 3 bases from J, with 6 bases between. CDR3 in DNA: TGTGCCAGCAGTTACTCCCAGTACAATCAGCCCCAGCATTCT. It yields the protein CASSYSQYNQPQHS.

The V and J genes are TRBV6-1 and TRBJ2-5; weak D call: TRBD2 (5 bases). There are 13 residues in the CDR3. The V gene's germline CDR1 is MNHNS and CDR2 SASEGT. Between the trimmed V and J ends, which lost 7 bases and 5 bases, there was a span of 14 bases. The CDR3 sequence: CASTRAFGETQYF. In DNA form, the CDR3 reads TGTGCCAGCACGAGGGCTTTCGGGGAGACCCAGTACTTC.

Notes on this clonotype: With a much larger clone just one base away, this may be a read error. The chain combines TRBV6-6 with TRBJ2-5; 8 nucleotides agree with TRBD2. The J call may be faulty, since TRBJ2-1 better matches the DNA end. CDR3 size: 14 residues. CDR1 is MNHNY, CDR2 SVGAGI, per germline (reference sequence). The CDR3 region is CASSYTSGGETQFF. The CDR3, as DNA: TGTGCCAGCAGTTACACTAGCGGTGGGGAGACCCAGTTCTTC.

This clonotype has ten or more counts. The chain couples TRBV5-1 to TRBJ1-1; D is possibly TRBD1 (5 bases). Trimming took off 5 bases at V and 4 bases at J, with 15 bases between the two ends. The germline CDR1 and CDR2 sequences are SGHRS and YFSETQ. CDR3 length equals 14 residues. The CDR3 DNA reads TGCGCCAGCAGTCAGACAGCGGGAATCACTGAAGCTTTCTTT. This gives the protein CASSQTAGITEAFF. Drawing the rest from reference TRBV5-1 and TRBJ1-1, the complete variable domain is KAGVTQTPRYLIKTRGQQVTLSCSPISGHRSVSWYQQTPGQGLQFLFEYFSETQRNKGNFPGRFSGRQFSNSRSEMNVSTLELGDSALYLCASSQTAGITEAFFGQGTRLTVV.

The rearrangement joins TRBV6-1 to TRBJ2-1; 10 bases align to TRBD2. The CDR3 runs 15 residues. V shed 6 bases, J shed 5 bases, and the junction held 7 bases outside the gene matches. Per germline, CDR1 MNHNS and CDR2 SASEGT. The CDR3 spells CASRSGTSVNNEQFF. The CDR3 DNA follows: TGTGCCAGCAGGTCCGGGACTAGCGTTAACAATGAGCAGTTCTTC.

This clonotype was detected many times. The chain carries TRBV19 and TRBJ1-1; D perhaps matches TRBD1 (5 bases). Trimming took 4 bases from V and 0 from J, leaving 15 bases between them. Per the germline V gene, CDR1 is LNHDA and CDR2 is SQIVND (reference sequence). This CDR3 spans 16 amino acids. In DNA form, the CDR3 reads TGTGCCAGTAGTACTGGAGGTATGGGGGTGAACACTGAAGCTTTCTTT. Protein: CASSTGGMGVNTEAFF.

To note about this clonotype: This may stem from a read error, because a much larger clone lies one nucleotide away. The chain couples TRBV27 to TRBJ1-5; unclear D gene. The CDR3 is 15 amino acids. Germline loops: CDR1 MNHEY, CDR2 SMNVEV (reference sequence). V dropped 5 bases and J dropped 1 base, with 12 bases sitting between them. The CDR3 sequence is CASSEADNSNQPQHF. CDR3 in DNA: TGTGCCAGCAGTGAGGCGGATAACAGCAATCAGCCCCAGCATTTT.

This clonotype was observed many times. The chain has TRBV29-1 and TRBJ2-3, with 8 bases identical to TRBD1. Germline CDR1 reads SQVTM; CDR2 reads ANQGSEA. Trimming took 8 bases from V and 3 from J; bases not matched to a gene: 10. This CDR3 has 14 residues. CDR3 in DNA: TGCAGCTGCGTTGTCAGGGGGCTTACAGATACGCAGTATTTT. As protein: CSCVVRGLTDTQYF.

This clonotype showed up many times. The rearrangement uses TRBV7-9 and TRBJ2-3; D remains unclear. Germline CDR1 is SEHNR and CDR2 is FQNEAQ (reference sequence). Trimming removed 7 bases at V and 4 bases at J, with 6 bases between. CDR3 length equals 11 residues. This CDR3 is CASMGSDTQYF. The CDR3 DNA reads TGTGCCAGCATGGGGTCAGATACGCAGTATTTT.

This clonotype has a count of ten or more. The V call is TRBV27, the J call TRBJ2-5; 7 nucleotides align to TRBD1. The CDR3 is 16 amino acids. The V segment lost 6 bases and the J segment 0 bases; nucleotides outside the gene matches: 10. Per germline, CDR1 MNHEY and CDR2 SMNVEV (reference sequence). This CDR3 is CASSPSPTGYQETQYF. CDR3 bases: TGTGCCAGCAGCCCCTCCCCGACAGGGTACCAAGAGACCCAGTACTTC.